This T cell receptor beta chain derives from a study of blood T cell repertoires in COVID-19. CDR3 length: 14 residues. The V segment lost 7 bases and the J segment 3 bases; nucleotides outside the gene matches: 7. From germline, CDR1 is SEHNR and CDR2 FQNEAQ (reference sequence). Using immunoSEQ multiplex PCR, the repertoire was profiled, and TCRdb retains in-frame clones only, with some absent. The sample has roughly 340,000 clones; around 91% are singletons. This receptor was obtained from a man younger than 35 who had recovered from COVID-19. Sequenced: PBMCs or T cells enriched from blood (not recorded which). The rearrangement links TRBV7-9 to TRBJ2-7; 9 bases line up with TRBD1. CDR3 protein: CASTPGTGLYEQYF. In DNA form, the CDR3 reads TGTGCCAGCACCCCCGGGACAGGGCTCTACGAGCAGTACTTC.